A single sample is the source of the 13 T cell receptor beta chains below, sequenced in a study of T cell responses to AZD1222 COVID-19 vaccine. Sequenced by immunoSEQ multiplex PCR; TCRdb stores in-frame clones only, minus some. This sample yields 95,000 to 150,000 clones, of which 70% to 90% are seen a single time; approximately 8.5% belongs to the top ten. This specimen was peripheral blood, taken on day 0 of AZD1222 vaccination. Source of these receptors: an adult in good health.

The chain recombines TRBV24-1 with TRBJ2-2, with D possibly being TRBD1 (6 bases). Trimming stripped 7 bases from V and 0 bases from J, with 11 bases between. Germline-derived CDR1 and CDR2 are KGHDR and SFDVKD. The CDR3 loop spans 15 amino acids. DNA of the CDR3: TGTGCCACCAGCTGGACAGCTCCGAACACCGGGGAGCTGTTTTTT. Translation: CATSWTAPNTGELFF.

V gene TRBV5-1 combines with J gene TRBJ2-1; 8 bases line up with TRBD2. This CDR3 region has 15 residues. V lost 0 bases to trimming and J lost 3 bases; unmatched junction nucleotides: 2. Germline values: CDR1 SGHRS, CDR2 YFSETQ. The CDR3 here is CASSLDLAGYNEQFF. DNA of the CDR3: TGCGCCAGCAGCTTGGATCTAGCGGGCTACAATGAGCAGTTCTTC.

This clone came up once. The chain combines TRBV18 with TRBJ1-1; D might be TRBD1 (5 bases). CDR1 and CDR2 from the germline V gene are KGHSH and LQKENI. This CDR3 is built from 13 residues. The ends were cut back, 3 bases at V and 5 bases at J, with 10 bases in the middle. CDR3 residues: CASSPGVGTEAFF. As DNA, the CDR3 is TGTGCCAGCTCACCGGGGGTGGGGACTGAAGCTTTCTTT. The complete variable domain, with remaining parts taken from reference TRBV18 and TRBJ1-1, reads NAGVMQNPRHLVRRRGQEARLRCSPMKGHSHVYWYRQLPEEGLKFMVYLQKENIIDESGMPKERFSAEFPKEGPSILRIQQVVRGDSAAYFCASSPGVGTEAFFGQGTRLTVV.

This rearrangement joins TRBV6-2 or TRBV6-3 to TRBJ1-2; no clear D. Germline-derived CDR1 and CDR2 are MNHEY and SVGEGT. Trimming stripped 6 bases from V and 5 bases from J, with 7 bases between. This CDR3 spans 11 amino acids. This chain's CDR3 is CASSLEYGYTF. DNA of the CDR3: TGTGCCAGCAGCTTGGAGTATGGCTACACCTTC.

V and J are TRBV5-6 and TRBJ1-5; D might be TRBD1 (5 bases). Trimming removed 0 bases at V and 4 bases at J, with 11 bases between. CDR3 length: 15 amino acids. Germline V lookup: CDR1 SGHDT, CDR2 YYEEEE. CDR3 region: CASSLVGVPNQPQHF. As DNA, the CDR3 is TGTGCCAGCAGCTTGGTGGGGGTTCCTAATCAGCCCCAGCATTTT.

CDR3 sequence reads: CASSRRDTVGELFF. The CDR3 DNA reads TGTGCCAGCTCACGGAGGGACACTGTGGGGGAGCTGTTTTTT. The genes are TRBV18 and TRBJ2-2; D could derive from TRBD1 or TRBD2 (6 bases each). This CDR3 region has 14 residues. Germline lookup yields CDR1 KGHSH and CDR2 LQKENI. V dropped 4 bases and J dropped 8 bases, with 14 bases sitting between them. The whole variable domain, filled in from reference TRBV18 and TRBJ2-2, reads NAGVMQNPRHLVRRRGQEARLRCSPMKGHSHVYWYRQLPEEGLKFMVYLQKENIIDESGMPKERFSAEFPKEGPSILRIQQVVRGDSAAYFCASSRRDTVGELFFGEGSRLTVL.

The V and J genes are TRBV10-3 and TRBJ2-7; TRBD2 matches 9 bases. The V segment lost 5 bases and the J segment 1 base; nucleotides outside the gene matches: 6. The CDR3 length is 15 residues. Germline values: CDR1 ENHRY, CDR2 SYGVKD. The CDR3 reads CAISTLAGVSYEQYF. The CDR3 region has the DNA TGTGCCATCAGTACACTAGCGGGTGTTTCCTACGAGCAGTACTTC.

The V gene is TRBV16, the J gene TRBJ1-2; TRBD1 might be the D (6 bases). Trimming took 2 bases from V and 3 from J, leaving 7 bases between them. The CDR3 consists of 13 residues. CDR1 and CDR2 (germline): KGHSY, FQNENV. The CDR3 coding sequence is TGTGCCAGCAGCCAAGGGACACACTATGGCTACACCTTC. Translation: CASSQGTHYGYTF.

This chain joins TRBV15 and TRBJ2-7; TRBD2 might be the D (5 bases). V gave up 8 bases and J gave up 6 bases, with 14 bases separating them. Germline V gives CDR1 LNHNV, CDR2 YYDKDF (reference sequence). The CDR3 covers 12 residues. CDR3 residues: CATGQEAGEQYF. The CDR3 DNA sequence: TGTGCCACCGGCCAGGAGGCAGGCGAGCAGTACTTC.

The chain links TRBV19 to TRBJ1-5; perhaps TRBD1 as D (6 bases). V was cut by 5 bases and J by 4 bases, with 12 bases left in between. The CDR3 extends over 14 amino acids. Looked up from germline, CDR1 is LNHDA and CDR2 is SQIVND (reference sequence). The CDR3 region is CASSPQGGNQPQHF. The CDR3 DNA sequence: TGTGCCAGTAGTCCACAGGGTGGGAATCAGCCCCAGCATTTT.

This chain joins TRBV15 and TRBJ2-1, with 9 nucleotides matching TRBD2. In germline, CDR1 is LNHNV, CDR2 YYDKDF (reference sequence). The CDR3 contains 13 residues. J lost 8 bases, V lost 4 bases, and 3 bases had no gene match. The DNA of the CDR3 is TGTGCCACCAGCAAGGGACTAGCCGATGAGCAGTTCTTC. It encodes CATSKGLADEQFF.

The chain couples TRBV23-1 to TRBJ1-2; D remains unclear. TRBV23-1 is marked as an open reading frame, function uncertain. V was cut by 1 base and J by 5 bases, with 11 bases left in between. The CDR3 runs 14 residues. As DNA, the CDR3 is TGCGCCAGCAGTCAATTTATCGGAGGGTATGGCTACACCTTC. Protein sequence: CASSQFIGGYGYTF.

There are a few counts of this clone. The chain recombines TRBV4-1 with TRBJ1-2, with D possibly TRBD1 on 5 matching bases. The length of the CDR3 is 12 residues. The germline V gene encodes CDR1 MGHRA and CDR2 YSYEKL. The V and J ends lost 1 base and 7 bases respectively, with 7 bases between them. In nucleotides, the CDR3 is TGCGCCAGCAGCCAAGCCCAGGGTGGCTACACCTTC. It translates to CASSQAQGGYTF.